This T cell receptor (beta chain) is from a study of somatic mutations in cytotoxic T cells in rheumatoid arthritis. Whole-study results and caveats: For CD8+ T-cell clonality, rheumatoid arthritis patients and age-matched healthy controls did not differ significantly. An increase in CD8+ clonality with age was seen in rheumatoid arthritis patients but not in healthy controls.

Measured with immunoSEQ multiplex PCR; TCRdb has only the in-frame clones, and not every one. The sample has about 20,000 clones, about 86% seen once. This clone was detected only a few times. Its target is unknown. The sample taken for sequencing was CD8+ T cells sorted from blood. The clonotype originates from a man aged 40-55 years in good health.

Here the CDR3 reads CASSQGLAGRKETQYF. CDR3 nucleotides: TGTGCCAGCAGCCAGGGACTAGCGGGAAGAAAAGAGACCCAGTACTTC. The chain couples TRBV14 to TRBJ2-5; 13 nucleotides align to TRBD2. CDR1 and CDR2 (germline): SGHDN, FVKESK. Trimming removed 3 bases from V and 3 bases from J; junction bases left unmatched: 4. The CDR3 totals 16 residues.